This T cell receptor (beta chain) was obtained from a study of tumour-infiltrating T cells in Burkitt lymphoma. Study details: Overall and progression-free survival were predicted by productive clonality.

Repertoires were generated with immunoSEQ multiplex PCR, while TCRdb's copy carries only in-frame clones and drops some. The data show roughly 5,300 clones, approximately 9.9% seen once. The CDR3 loop spans 14 amino acids. Germline V CDR1 and CDR2: MNHEY, SVGAGI. Trimming removed 5 bases at V and 0 bases at J, with 10 bases between. The chain carries TRBV6-5 and TRBJ1-1; D gene ambiguous. This TCR came from a human donor with diffuse large B-cell lymphoma. The sample was tumor tissue. CDR3 region: CASSPDGVNTEAFF. CDR3 coding DNA: TGTGCCAGCAGTCCCGACGGGGTGAACACTGAAGCTTTCTTT.